This paragraph reports one T cell receptor (beta chain). Extraction of RNA preceded its reverse transcription into cDNA, which served as the sequencing template. Assay: immunoSEQ multiplex PCR; the TCRdb copy retains only in-frame clones and omits some. The sample lists roughly 150,000 clones, roughly 64% occurring once. V lost 5 bases to trimming and J lost 5 bases, with 12 bases between them. The CDR3 runs to 13 residues. Germline CDR1 and CDR2: SEHNR and FQNEAQ (reference sequence). The data derive from a study of CD8+ T cells in alopecia areata. The receptor comes from a human donor with alopecia areata. This sample comprised CD4+ T cells sorted from blood, obtained at week 0. The chain couples TRBV7-9 to TRBJ2-5, with D unclear. CDR3 amino acids: CASSRGLGETQYF. In nucleotides, the CDR3 is TGTGCCAGCAGCCGTGGTTTGGGGGAGACCCAGTACTTC.